This T cell receptor beta chain was observed in a study of shared clonotypes between healthy human individuals (dated by TCRdb to 2019 to 2021). Context from the whole study: The cohort comprised two women and a few men aged 18 to 49 years. Libraries were prepared and TCR repertoires were sequenced by different laboratories using diverse techniques, in order to increase sequencing depth and limit assay-specific biases. Per donor, three plates each were used for CD4 naive and CD4 memory, two for CD8 naive, and one for CD8 memory. Each donor's leukapheresis produced roughly between about 0.9 and 9.5 billion PBMCs. Blood TCR repertoires of a handful of healthy adults were deeply sequenced to estimate repertoire size and the extent of clonotype sharing between individuals. Study-wide findings and limitations: Around 5.4% of naive CD4, approximately 3.7% of naive CD8, roughly 2.4% of memory CD4, and 0.4% of memory CD8 clonotypes were shared across several donors. Because the study included a small number of donors, the genetic and exposure-history diversity represented was limited. Compared with non-shared clonotypes, the clonotypes found in all four sorted-subset donors had higher generation probabilities. Larger estimated clonotype richness was generally found for naive subsets than for memory subsets. Based on pairwise subsampling, the degree of clonotype sharing among donors was expected to be affected by sequencing depth. Incomplete sequencing was indicated by rarefaction of sorted-subset datasets, despite the large sequencing depth. Only blood was sampled, and tissue TCR repertoires likely differ from those in blood.

Only a few counts were recorded for this clone. Its antigen is unknown. Base qualities were left out, and no much larger clone turns up one base away. From the germline V gene, CDR1 is SGHTA and CDR2 is FQGTGA. Trimming at the junction amounts to 5 bases on V and 6 bases on J, and the germline ends lie 13 bases apart. Taken from cysteine to phenylalanine, the CDR3 has 13 residues. Of the read, only the CDR3 DNA is kept; its 39 bases are in frame from base 1. Using the deep immunoSEQ assay, TCR CDR3 regions were amplified from genomic DNA by multiplex PCR. Genomic DNA extracted from each cell subset was distributed evenly over all wells of several immunoSEQ 96-well plates, and each plate served as one replicate. For sorted subsets, 200 to 250 ng genomic DNA, equal to 30,000 to 35,000 T cell genomes, was loaded into each replicate PCR. Purified libraries were quantified with a Qubit 3.0 fluorometer, sized on a Bioanalyzer 2100, and re-quantified with the KAPA Library Quantification kit. Every immunoSEQ 96-well plate was sequenced on a separate single-read 150-cycle Illumina NextSeq 550 flow cell. Under the source paper's analysis protocol: Because the immunoSEQ output held only junctional sequences and lacked quality scores, the filtering could not match the filtering applied to full-length reads. Sequences were annotated with PyIR, a Python wrapper for IgBLAST v1.9, and V/J genes and CDR3 were assigned using IMGT germline references. Reads were filtered out if the reads had weak V/J assignments (E-value above 1e-6), no CDR3, stop codons, out-of-frame junctions, or ambiguous translated residues. V3J clonotypes were defined as sequences sharing the same inferred V gene, J gene, and CDR3 amino acid sequence. Percentage overlap between repertoires was calculated by dividing the number of shared unique clonotypes by the size of the smaller repertoire. Richness of each repertoire was evaluated using RTK rarefaction, the Chao1 estimator, and Recon v2.1 estimates of unobserved clonotypes. For all TCRbeta clonotypes obtained by the gDNA method from a few donors, generation probabilities were computed with OLGA. Entries here come from immuneACCESS through TCRdb and include only in-frame sequences with V and J called. Some clones fail to appear in such tables; in the studies checked, an unresolved V gene covers under half of the shortfall, and the cause of the remainder is unknown. V and J calls and clone size are as listed in that table; D and trimming were resolved from the DNA. This sample lists over 950,000 clones; roughly 77% were detected once. The ten largest clonotypes hold 0.7% to 0.95% of the sample.

Healthy HIV-negative adults with no recently reported acute infections or vaccinations were included as donors. Only Caucasian adults living in Nashville, Tennessee, USA were represented among the donors. Magnetic negative selection was used to enrich CD4+ T cells, after which naive cells were positively selected on CD45RA and the negative fraction became the memory subset. Blood was obtained by leukapheresis, after which PBMCs were separated by Ficoll-Histopaque density gradient centrifugation and cryopreserved in liquid nitrogen vapor phase. Purity and quantity of every magnetically sorted T cell population were checked by analytical flow cytometry. Genomic DNA was isolated from each sorted fraction and quantified by UV absorbance on a Nanodrop 2000c.

Sample: memory CD4+ T cells from PBMCs. This sample's cell subset or site label indicates: CD45RA-negative fraction. Recombination linked TRBV7-3 to TRBJ1-1, with no confidently assigned D gene. The clonotype originates from a man younger than 30 in good health. Some clones in this sample may be carry-over from other donors' samples. CDR3 region: CASSPMGIPEAFF. The sequenced DNA is TGTGCCAGCAGCCCTATGGGGATTCCTGAAGCTTTCTTT.